A selection of T cell receptor beta chains follows, all from one sample in a study of blood T cells in healthy people across ages. MiXCR, run by TCRdb on the 5' RACE reads, gives a single entry per CDR3 protein. This table holds hundreds of thousands of distinct CDR3 sequences, more than 20% found once. The data also belong to a second study, concerning T cells of mothers and their children.

The sequenced material came from blood. The source of these receptors is a boy between 10 and 17 years old in good health. The CDR3 runs from the conserved cysteine through the conserved F or W. D genes are given only for firm matches. Only part of the rows carry a size: once, few, many, or a class if the clone is expanded.

CDR3 DNA: TGTGCCAGCAGCTTAGCCGGGACTAGCATATACTTC
CDR3 protein: CASSLAGTSIYF
V gene: TRBV7-2
J gene: TRBJ2-5
D gene: TRBD2
clone size: few

CDR3 DNA: TGCGCCAGCAGCCAAGACACGGCTAGCGCGTACAATGAGCAGTTCTTC
CDR3 protein: CASSQDTASAYNEQFF
V gene: TRBV4-3
J gene: TRBJ2-1
D gene: .
clone size: .

CDR3 DNA: TGTGCCAGCAGCTTGGGACTAGCGGGAATCAGTGAGCAGTTCTTC
CDR3 protein: CASSLGLAGISEQFF
V gene: TRBV7-8
J gene: TRBJ2-1
D gene: TRBD2
clone size: .

CDR3 DNA: TGTGCCAGCAGCTTTACAGGGGGGGGCTCTGGAAACACCATATATTTT
CDR3 protein: CASSFTGGGSGNTIYF
V gene: TRBV7-2
J gene: TRBJ1-3
D gene: TRBD1
clone size: few

CDR3 DNA: TGTGCCAGCAGAGTTACGAGGGAGCTGTTTTTT
CDR3 protein: CASRVTRELFF
V gene: TRBV11-2
J gene: TRBJ2-2
D gene: .
clone size: .

CDR3 DNA: TGCAGTGCTAGGATACTAGCGGGAGGACACTACGAGCAGTACTTC
CDR3 protein: CSARILAGGHYEQYF
V gene: TRBV20-1
J gene: TRBJ2-7
D gene: TRBD2
clone size: few

CDR3 DNA: TGCGCCAGCAGCTCATCCGGGGCAGCTAATGAAAAACTGTTTTTT
CDR3 protein: CASSSSGAANEKLFF
V gene: TRBV5-1
J gene: TRBJ1-4
D gene: .
clone size: few

CDR3 DNA: TGTGCCAGCAGGTACAGGGGGCGGTTGCAGTTCTTC
CDR3 protein: CASRYRGRLQFF
V gene: TRBV28
J gene: TRBJ2-1
D gene: TRBD1
clone size: many

CDR3 DNA: TGCAGTGCTCCTCACGAGGGACAGGAGGACGAGCAGTACTTC
CDR3 protein: CSAPHEGQEDEQYF
V gene: TRBV20-1
J gene: TRBJ2-7
D gene: TRBD1
clone size: .

CDR3 DNA: TGTGCCAGCCGGATGGGGACTAGCAGCCACAATGAGCAGTTCTTC
CDR3 protein: CASRMGTSSHNEQFF
V gene: TRBV27
J gene: TRBJ2-1
D gene: TRBD2
clone size: .

CDR3 DNA: TGTGCCAGCAGTGACCTTGGGGCTTTGAGGGAGCTGTTTTTT
CDR3 protein: CASSDLGALRELFF
V gene: TRBV6-1
J gene: TRBJ2-2
D gene: .
clone size: few

CDR3 DNA: TGTGCCAGCTCACCCAGGGTAGCTAGCGGGAACAGCGGAAAGCAGTATTTT
CDR3 protein: CASSPRVASGNSGKQYF
V gene: TRBV18
J gene: TRBJ2-3
D gene: TRBD2
clone size: few

CDR3 DNA: TGTGCCAGCAGCCGGACTAGCGGGGAATACGAGCAGTACTTC
CDR3 protein: CASSRTSGEYEQYF
V gene: TRBV7-2
J gene: TRBJ2-7
D gene: TRBD2
clone size: .

CDR3 DNA: TGCGCCAGCAGCTTGGTTGAGAACGAGCAGTACTTC
CDR3 protein: CASSLVENEQYF
V gene: TRBV5-1
J gene: TRBJ2-7
D gene: .
clone size: few

CDR3 DNA: TGTGCCAGCCGCCGTCTAAGCGGGCAAGAGACCCAGTACTTC
CDR3 protein: CASRRLSGQETQYF
V gene: TRBV6-2/TRBV6-3
J gene: TRBJ2-5
D gene: .
clone size: many

CDR3 DNA: TGCAGCGTCCCCGTTCAGGGGCACTCCTACGAGCAGTACTTC
CDR3 protein: CSVPVQGHSYEQYF
V gene: TRBV29-1
J gene: TRBJ2-7
D gene: .
clone size: few

CDR3 DNA: TGTGCCAGCAGCCCTCGACAGGGTTCAAGCACTGAAGCTTTCTTT
CDR3 protein: CASSPRQGSSTEAFF
V gene: TRBV9
J gene: TRBJ1-1
D gene: TRBD1
clone size: few

CDR3 DNA: TGTGCCAGCAGTTTATTGTCCCAGGGAGAGACCCAGTACTTC
CDR3 protein: CASSLLSQGETQYF
V gene: TRBV27
J gene: TRBJ2-5
D gene: .
clone size: .

CDR3 DNA: TGCAGTGCGCGACTAGCGGGGGGGCCCGTCTCGGAGACCCAGTACTTC
CDR3 protein: CSARLAGGPVSETQYF
V gene: TRBV20-1
J gene: TRBJ2-5
D gene: TRBD2
clone size: many

CDR3 DNA: TGTGCCAGCAGTCCCCTTTGGGGCACTGAAGCTTTCTTT
CDR3 protein: CASSPLWGTEAFF
V gene: TRBV27
J gene: TRBJ1-1
D gene: .
clone size: .

CDR3 DNA: TGTGCCAGCAGCTTAACCGACTCGCGCGAGCAGTACTTC
CDR3 protein: CASSLTDSREQYF
V gene: TRBV7-9
J gene: TRBJ2-7
D gene: .
clone size: few

CDR3 DNA: TGTGCCAGCAGCGTAGGGACAGGGGCCTACACCTTC
CDR3 protein: CASSVGTGAYTF
V gene: TRBV9
J gene: TRBJ1-2
D gene: TRBD1
clone size: few

CDR3 DNA: TGTGCCAGCAGGAGCCGGGACAGTGCCTACGAGCAGTACTTC
CDR3 protein: CASRSRDSAYEQYF
V gene: TRBV6-1
J gene: TRBJ2-7
D gene: TRBD1
clone size: .

CDR3 DNA: TGTGCCAGCAGCCAGGCGACTAGCGGGAGACCGGCGGAGACCCAGTACTTC
CDR3 protein: CASSQATSGRPAETQYF
V gene: TRBV4-2
J gene: TRBJ2-5
D gene: TRBD2
clone size: once

CDR3 DNA: TGTGCCAGCAGCCAAGGACTAGCGGGGCCCGCGAACACCGGGGAGCTGTTTTTT
CDR3 protein: CASSQGLAGPANTGELFF
V gene: TRBV3-1
J gene: TRBJ2-2
D gene: TRBD2
clone size: .

CDR3 DNA: TGTGCCAGCAGCTTACATCTCGGCGGACACCAGTACTTC
CDR3 protein: CASSLHLGGHQYF
V gene: TRBV11-1
J gene: TRBJ2-5
D gene: .
clone size: many

CDR3 DNA: TGCGCCAGCAGCGTAGATACAGGGTTGGGGGAGCAGTCCTTC
CDR3 protein: CASSVDTGLGEQSF
V gene: TRBV5-1
J gene: TRBJ2-1
D gene: .
clone size: .

CDR3 DNA: TGCGCCAGCAGCTTGGGTGTCAAAAACTATGGCTACACCTTC
CDR3 protein: CASSLGVKNYGYTF
V gene: TRBV5-1
J gene: TRBJ1-2
D gene: .
clone size: .

CDR3 DNA: TGCAGCGTCCTACATAGTGGGAATGAAAAACTGTTTTTT
CDR3 protein: CSVLHSGNEKLFF
V gene: TRBV29-1
J gene: TRBJ1-4
D gene: .
clone size: many